Following are 17 T cell receptor beta chains from one sample sequenced in a study of cytomegalovirus exposure and HLA in healthy donors. PCR amplification relied on 60 Vbeta primers (plus 13 Jbeta primers). Only in-frame clones appear in the TCRdb table, and some are missing; sequencing was by immunoSEQ multiplex PCR. The data hold 100,000 to 150,000 clones, with roughly 84% observed a single time. Sequencing input: PBMCs. The source of these receptors is a boy aged 5-17 years in good health and CMV-seronegative.

The V gene is TRBV6-1, the J gene TRBJ2-3; no clear D. This CDR3 has 14 residues. Trimming cost V 6 bases and J 0 bases, with 10 bases left between them. From germline, CDR1 is MNHNS and CDR2 SASEGT. CDR3 sequence: CASSLTASTDTQYF. The CDR3 DNA sequence: TGTGCCAGCAGCTTAACAGCTAGCACAGATACGCAGTATTTT.

The CDR3 region is CASSLVPPGTQYF. The CDR3 DNA follows: TGTGCCAGCAGCTTAGTACCCCCGGGGACCCAGTACTTC. The chain has TRBV7-2 and TRBJ2-5; the D is unclear. Looked up from germline, CDR1 is SGHTA and CDR2 is FQGNSA. V was clipped by 1 base and J by 7 bases, with 10 bases between them. The CDR3 extends over 13 amino acids.

V and J are TRBV29-1 and TRBJ2-3; 10 positions agree with TRBD2. Germline loops: CDR1 SQVTM, CDR2 ANQGSEA. Trimming at V came to 8 bases and at J to 8 bases, leaving 10 bases not matched to a gene. The length of the CDR3 is 13 residues. For the CDR3, the DNA is TGCAGCACCAAAAGCGGGGGGGTGGGTACGCAGTATTTT. Encoded protein: CSTKSGGVGTQYF.

V is TRBV7-2 and J is TRBJ2-3; D might be TRBD1 (6 bases). V lost 1 base and J 4 bases, leaving 9 bases between the germline ends. This CDR3 region has 14 residues. Per the germline V gene, CDR1 is SGHTA and CDR2 is FQGNSA. CDR3 bases: TGTGCCAGCAGCTTAGAGCAGGGGTCAGATACGCAGTATTTT. Translation: CASSLEQGSDTQYF. Using reference TRBV7-2 and TRBJ2-3 for the parts outside the CDR3, the full variable domain is GAGVSQSPSNKVTEKGKDVELRCDPISGHTALYWYRQSLGQGLEFLIYFQGNSAPDKSGLPSDRFSAERTGGSVSTLTIQRTQQEDSAVYLCASSLEQGSDTQYFGPGTRLTVL.

This clone was counted a single time. Within the sample, other DNA sequences also encode this same CDR3. The gene calls are TRBV6-1 and TRBJ1-2; D perhaps matches TRBD1 (6 bases). With 7 bases removed from V and 4 bases from J, the gap between germline ends came to 13 bases. CDR1 is MNHNS, CDR2 SASEGT, per germline. The CDR3 consists of 13 residues. Written as DNA, the CDR3 is TGTGCCAGCAAACTGCAGGGGAGCTATGGCTACACCTTC. Protein product: CASKLQGSYGYTF.

This chain links TRBV7-2 with TRBJ2-5, with D possibly being TRBD2 (6 bases). Germline CDR1 is SGHTA and CDR2 is FQGNSA. V was trimmed by 0 bases and J by 5 bases, leaving 10 bases between them. This CDR3 contains 14 residues. The CDR3: CASSLAFRGETQYF. The CDR3 DNA reads TGTGCCAGCAGCTTAGCATTTCGGGGGGAGACCCAGTACTTC.

The chain joins TRBV10-3 to TRBJ1-5; D gene unclear. Trimming left V 3 bases short and J 5 bases short, with 5 bases between. Germline V gene data show CDR1 as ENHRY and CDR2 as SYGVKD. The CDR3 consists of 12 residues. The CDR3 here is CAISDADQPQHF. The CDR3 bases are TGTGCCATCAGTGACGCGGATCAGCCCCAGCATTTT.

In DNA form, the CDR3 reads TGTGCCAGCAGCCCCCCCCCGACTAGCGGGAGGCATAGAGATGAGCAGTTCTTC. Protein: CASSPPPTSGRHRDEQFF. The rearrangement joins TRBV14 to TRBJ2-1; TRBD2 matches 13 bases. V gave up 4 bases and J gave up 8 bases; unmatched junction bases: 14. The CDR3 length is 18 residues. Germline assignment: CDR1 SGHDN and CDR2 FVKESK.

DNA for the CDR3: TGTGCCAGCAGCGTAGCAAGCGCAGAGACCCAGTACTTC. Translated: CASSVASAETQYF. The chain recombines TRBV9 with TRBJ2-5; D gene unclear. V lost 0 bases to trimming and J lost 4 bases, with 7 bases between them. The CDR3 sequence is 13 residues long. Germline CDR1 SGDLS, CDR2 YYNGEE.

The chain joins TRBV5-1 to TRBJ2-3; TRBD1 agrees at 9 bases. Germline V gene data show CDR1 as SGHRS and CDR2 as YFSETQ. The CDR3 spans 14 residues. V gave up 4 bases and J gave up 4 bases; unmatched junction bases: 4. The CDR3: CASSTGTGSDTQYF. CDR3 sequence (DNA): TGCGCCAGCAGCACGGGGACAGGGTCAGATACGCAGTATTTT.

For the CDR3, the DNA is TGTGCCAGCAGCCAAGATCATCATGCTAGCGGGCTAGGAGATACGCAGTATTTT. This translates into CASSQDHHASGLGDTQYF. The J gene is TRBJ2-3, the V gene TRBV14, with 8 bases lining up with TRBD2. J was trimmed by 5 bases and V by 0 bases; bases with no gene match: 13. The CDR3 extends over 18 amino acids. Per germline, CDR1 SGHDN and CDR2 FVKESK.

This clone was counted only a few times. This sequence joins TRBV7-2 and TRBJ2-7; 8 bases map to TRBD1. J gave up 7 bases and V 5 bases, and 7 bases lay outside the gene matches. CDR1 and CDR2 (germline): SGHTA, FQGNSA. The CDR3 extends over 13 amino acids. The CDR3, as DNA: TGTGCCAGCAGCCGTGGACAGGGCAGGGAGCAGTACTTC. As protein: CASSRGQGREQYF.

V usage is TRBV7-2 and J usage is TRBJ2-5; no definite D call. V was pared by 1 base and J by 4 bases, with 10 bases between. Looked up from germline, CDR1 is SGHTA and CDR2 is FQGNSA. The CDR3 runs 14 residues. CDR3 protein: CASSLVASPETQYF. CDR3 coding DNA: TGTGCCAGCAGCTTAGTGGCCAGTCCAGAGACCCAGTACTTC.

The rearrangement links TRBV5-1 to TRBJ2-7; 7 positions match TRBD1. Germline loops: CDR1 SGHRS, CDR2 YFSETQ. V lost 3 bases, J lost 3 bases, and 3 bases stayed unmatched. This CDR3 comprises 13 residues. The CDR3 DNA reads TGCGCCAGCAGCTCCAGACAGGGCTACGAGCAGTACTTC. This translates into CASSSRQGYEQYF.

The chain combines TRBV7-2 with TRBJ2-5; tentative D call: TRBD2 (6 bases). Germline CDR1 reads SGHTA; CDR2 reads FQGNSA. Trimming took off 5 bases at V and 5 bases at J, with 12 bases between the two ends. This CDR3 region has 13 residues. The DNA of the CDR3 is TGTGCCAGCAGCGCCAAAACTAGCGAGACCCAGTACTTC. Its protein is CASSAKTSETQYF. Drawing the rest from reference TRBV7-2 and TRBJ2-5, the complete variable domain is GAGVSQSPSNKVTEKGKDVELRCDPISGHTALYWYRQSLGQGLEFLIYFQGNSAPDKSGLPSDRFSAERTGGSVSTLTIQRTQQEDSAVYLCASSAKTSETQYFGPGTRLLVL.

This clone was recorded a few times. The rearrangement uses TRBV10-3 and TRBJ1-1; D call uncertain. Germline V gene data show CDR1 as ENHRY and CDR2 as SYGVKD. V shed 0 bases and J shed 1 base, with 6 bases lying between them. This CDR3 is 14 amino acids long. CDR3: CAISESSGNTEAFF. The DNA for the CDR3 is TGTGCCATCAGTGAGTCGAGTGGGAACACTGAAGCTTTCTTT.

J is TRBJ1-3 and V is TRBV4-3; TRBD1 might be the D (6 bases). This CDR3 region has 15 residues. CDR1 LGHNA and CDR2 YSLEER come from the germline V gene. With 2 bases removed from V and 2 bases from J, the gap between germline ends came to 10 bases. For the CDR3, the DNA is TGCGCCAGCAGCCAACGGACAGTGGCTGGAAACACCATATATTTT. Translated: CASSQRTVAGNTIYF.